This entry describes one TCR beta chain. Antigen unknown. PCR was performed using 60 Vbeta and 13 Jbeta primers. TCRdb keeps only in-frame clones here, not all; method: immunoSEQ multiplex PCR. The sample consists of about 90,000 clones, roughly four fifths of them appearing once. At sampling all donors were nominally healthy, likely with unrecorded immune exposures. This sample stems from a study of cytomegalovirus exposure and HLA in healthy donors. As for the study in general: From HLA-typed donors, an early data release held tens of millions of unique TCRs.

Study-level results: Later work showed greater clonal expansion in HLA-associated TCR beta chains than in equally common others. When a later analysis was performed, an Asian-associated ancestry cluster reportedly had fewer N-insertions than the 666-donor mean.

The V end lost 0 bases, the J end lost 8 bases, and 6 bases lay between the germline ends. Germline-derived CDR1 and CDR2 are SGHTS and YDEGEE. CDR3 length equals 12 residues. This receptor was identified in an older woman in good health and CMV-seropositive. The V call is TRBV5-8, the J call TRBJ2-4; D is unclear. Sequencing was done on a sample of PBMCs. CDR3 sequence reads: CASSLVRDIQYF. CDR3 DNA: TGTGCCAGCAGCTTGGTTCGGGACATTCAGTACTTC. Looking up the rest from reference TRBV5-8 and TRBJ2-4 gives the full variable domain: EAGVTQSPTHLIKTRGQQATLRCSPISGHTSVYWYQQALGLGLQFLLWYDEGEERNRGNFPPRFSGRQFPNYSSELNVNALELEDSALYLCASSLVRDIQYFGAGTRLSVL.